Listed below are T cell receptor beta chains from one sample, sequenced in a study of T cells after yellow fever vaccination. TCRdb reprocessed the 5' RACE reads via MiXCR and lists one record per CDR3 protein. The sample lists fewer than 450,000 distinct CDR3 sequences, around 4.1% seen once, with approximately 25% in the top ten. The sequenced sample was PBMCs, obtained 5 days after the yellow fever booster vaccination. These receptors all stem from a man aged 18 to 29 who received the YFV17D yellow fever vaccine. The CDR3 runs from the conserved cysteine through the conserved F or W. The D gene is left open where the match is weak. The size field is filled for only some rows; it gives once, few, many or a size class.

14	-	TRBV2	many	TRBJ1-5	CASSAEYSNQPQHF	TGTGCCAGCAGTGCGGAGTATAGCAATCAGCCCCAGCATTTT
11	-	TRBV2	many	TRBJ2-7	CASSEIHEQYF	TGTGCCAGCAGTGAGATCCACGAGCAGTACTTC
15	-	TRBV20-1	-	TRBJ2-5	CSASPPGGRWETQYF	TGCAGTGCTTCTCCCCCCGGGGGCCGTTGGGAGACCCAGTACTTC
13	-	TRBV20-1	many	TRBJ2-5	CSAYGTTQETQYF	TGCAGTGCTTACGGGACGACTCAAGAGACCCAGTACTTC
12	TRBD1	TRBV18	many	TRBJ2-1	CASSDRDNEQFF	TGTGCCAGCTCTGACAGGGACAATGAGCAGTTCTTC
13	-	TRBV6-2/TRBV6-3	-	TRBJ1-1	CAIRGGWSTEAFF	TGTGCCATTCGTGGGGGATGGAGTACTGAAGCTTTCTTT
16	-	TRBV20-1	-	TRBJ2-7	CSARRPAQGRSSEQYF	TGCAGTGCTCGCCGCCCGGCGCAGGGACGGAGCTCCGAGCAGTACTTC
17	TRBD1	TRBV20-1	few	TRBJ1-5	CSPWARGLGVGNQPQHF	TGCAGTCCCTGGGCAAGGGGGCTTGGGGTTGGCAATCAGCCCCAGCATTTT
14	TRBD2	TRBV5-6	few	TRBJ2-3	CASSLELAVDTQYF	TGTGCCAGCAGCTTGGAGCTAGCGGTGGATACGCAGTATTTT
15	-	TRBV5-1	few	TRBJ2-3	CASSVDAFGTDTQYF	TGCGCCAGCAGCGTGGACGCATTCGGCACAGATACGCAGTATTTT
16	TRBD2	TRBV7-6	-	TRBJ2-1	CASSSTAGAGPNEQFF	TGTGCCAGCAGCTCAACAGCGGGGGCGGGTCCTAATGAGCAGTTCTTC
12	-	TRBV7-2	many	TRBJ2-3	CASSLVPGPQYF	TGTGCCAGCAGCTTAGTCCCCGGCCCTCAGTATTTT
13	TRBD2	TRBV7-6	few	TRBJ2-1	CASSFTSAYEQFF	TGTGCCAGCAGCTTTACTAGCGCATATGAGCAGTTCTTC
13	TRBD2	TRBV25-1	-	TRBJ2-7	CASTSGGALEQYF	TGTGCCAGCACTAGCGGGGGGGCCCTCGAGCAGTACTTC
13	TRBD1	TRBV5-6	many	TRBJ2-4	CASSLDRANIQYF	TGTGCCAGCAGCCTAGACAGGGCGAACATTCAGTACTTC
14	-	TRBV20-1	few	TRBJ2-3	CSASPGGITDTQYF	TGCAGTGCCTCACCGGGTGGCATCACAGATACGCAGTATTTT
15	-	TRBV6-2/TRBV6-3	few	TRBJ2-1	CASRKQESSYNEQFF	TGTGCCAGCAGGAAACAGGAGAGCTCCTACAATGAGCAGTTCTTC
17	-	TRBV4-3	few	TRBJ1-6	CASSQDYVSSYNSPLHF	TGCGCCAGCAGCCAAGATTACGTGAGCTCCTATAATTCACCCCTCCACTTT
14	-	TRBV20-1	few	TRBJ2-5	CSAREGGALKTQYF	TGCAGTGCTAGAGAAGGGGGGGCCCTCAAGACCCAGTACTTC
16	-	TRBV11-3	few	TRBJ2-2	CASSLGGTTGAGELFF	TGTGCCAGCAGCTTAGGGGGGACCACGGGGGCCGGGGAGCTGTTTTTT
15	TRBD2	TRBV11-2	-	TRBJ2-5	CASRRSGGEGETQYF	TGTGCCAGCAGGAGGAGCGGGGGAGAGGGGGAGACCCAGTACTTC
17	TRBD2	TRBV6-6	-	TRBJ2-3	CASSYATSGGYTDTQYF	TGTGCCAGCAGTTACGCGACTAGCGGGGGTTACACAGATACGCAGTATTTT
14	TRBD1	TRBV5-6	-	TRBJ2-1	CASWGTGSVDEQFF	TGTGCCAGCTGGGGGACAGGGTCTGTCGATGAGCAGTTCTTC
14	-	TRBV18	many	TRBJ2-7	CASSPRQASYEQYF	TGTGCCAGCTCACCTAGGCAGGCCTCCTACGAGCAGTACTTC
15	TRBD1	TRBV5-1	many	TRBJ2-1	CASSLGQGAYNEQFF	TGCGCCAGCAGCTTGGGACAGGGGGCCTACAATGAGCAGTTCTTC
15	-	TRBV7-2	many	TRBJ2-2	CASSPGGPGTGELFF	TGTGCCAGCAGCCCGGGGGGCCCGGGTACCGGGGAGCTGTTTTTT
20	TRBD2	TRBV7-6	-	TRBJ2-2	CASSSIGLAGAYRNTGELFF	TGTGCCAGCAGCTCCATCGGACTAGCGGGGGCCTACAGAAACACCGGGGAGCTGTTTTTT
14	TRBD1	TRBV5-1	many	TRBJ1-1	CASSLSGGRTEAFF	TGCGCCAGCAGCTTGTCAGGGGGCAGAACTGAAGCTTTCTTT
16	-	TRBV28	-	TRBJ1-6	CASSLNPSSYNSPLHF	TGTGCCAGCTCCCTTAACCCGAGCTCCTATAATTCACCCCTCCACTTT
14	-	TRBV14	many	TRBJ1-1	CASSQRGGYTEAFF	TGTGCCAGCAGCCAAAGGGGTGGGTATACTGAAGCTTTCTTT
15	-	TRBV5-5	few	TRBJ2-1	CASSPQPARVNEQFF	TGTGCCAGCAGCCCGCAGCCGGCTAGGGTAAATGAGCAGTTCTTC
13	-	TRBV7-2	-	TRBJ1-5	CASSFRGYQPQHF	TGTGCCAGCAGCTTCAGGGGCTATCAGCCCCAGCATTTT
12	-	TRBV7-9	few	TRBJ2-1	CASTQIEGEQFF	TGTGCCAGCACTCAAATCGAGGGTGAGCAGTTCTTC
13	-	TRBV6-5	many	TRBJ1-2	CASRPSGGDGYTF	TGTGCCAGCAGGCCTTCCGGTGGGGATGGCTACACCTTC
15	-	TRBV7-9	-	TRBJ2-5	CASSLEKQGAGGQYF	TGTGCCAGCAGCTTAGAGAAACAGGGTGCCGGTGGCCAGTACTTC
14	-	TRBV19	-	TRBJ2-4	CASSSGQGFNIQYF	TGTGCCAGTAGCTCTGGGCAGGGTTTCAACATTCAGTACTTC
14	-	TRBV20-1	-	TRBJ2-5	CSARDRPSKETQYF	TGCAGTGCTAGAGATCGGCCTTCGAAGGAGACCCAGTACTTC
17	-	TRBV4-3	-	TRBJ2-7	CASSQDIRATSSYEQYF	TGCGCCAGCAGCCAAGATATTAGGGCCACGAGCTCCTACGAGCAGTACTTC
15	-	TRBV28	few	TRBJ1-5	CATSNRVFSNQPQHF	TGTGCCACCTCAAACCGGGTCTTTAGCAATCAGCCCCAGCATTTT
13	-	TRBV12-3/TRBV12-4	many	TRBJ1-5	CASQPQGNQPQHF	TGTGCCAGCCAACCTCAGGGCAATCAGCCCCAGCATTTT
15	-	TRBV4-3	medium-sized	TRBJ2-1	CASSRSPNSYNEQFF	TGCGCCAGCAGCCGCAGTCCCAACTCTTACAATGAGCAGTTCTTC
15	-	TRBV20-1	many	TRBJ1-2	CSARDTSRGNYGYTF	TGCAGTGCTAGAGATACATCGAGGGGTAACTATGGCTACACCTTC
17	-	TRBV11-2	few	TRBJ2-3	CASSHAPGPYITDTQYF	TGTGCCAGCAGCCACGCTCCGGGGCCTTATATCACAGATACGCAGTATTTT
15	-	TRBV20-1	many	TRBJ2-3	CSAPVGGGASDTQYF	TGCAGTGCCCCGGTGGGTGGGGGGGCCTCAGATACGCAGTATTTT
16	TRBD1	TRBV5-1	-	TRBJ1-1	CASSLDARQGGTEAFF	TGCGCCAGCAGCTTGGACGCCCGACAGGGGGGGACTGAAGCTTTCTTT
14	-	TRBV20-1	-	TRBJ1-2	CSARAQGANYGYTF	TGCAGTGCTAGAGCCCAGGGAGCTAACTATGGCTACACCTTC
14	-	TRBV15	few	TRBJ1-4	CATSGFATNEKLFF	TGTGCCACCAGCGGATTTGCAACTAATGAAAAACTGTTTTTT
17	TRBD1	TRBV7-2	few	TRBJ2-5	CASSAQGAPTKQETQYF	TGTGCCAGCAGCGCCCAGGGGGCGCCCACCAAACAAGAGACCCAGTACTTC
16	-	TRBV5-5	many	TRBJ1-3	CASSLGAGNSGNTIYF	TGTGCCAGCAGCTTGGGGGCCGGAAACTCTGGAAACACCATATATTTT
14	-	TRBV5-1	few	TRBJ2-1	CASRSLNGDHEQFF	TGCGCCAGCAGGTCATTGAACGGGGACCATGAGCAGTTCTTC
12	-	TRBV20-1	-	TRBJ1-2	CSAPTPAYGYTF	TGCAGTGCCCCGACCCCGGCCTATGGCTACACCTTC